Shown below are 27 T cell receptor beta chains from a single sample sequenced in a study of blood T cell repertoires in COVID-19. TCRdb's copy holds only in-frame clones and misses some; the assay was immunoSEQ multiplex PCR. This sample has approximately 260,000 clones, with approximately 86% found just once. The sequenced material came from PBMCs or T cells enriched from blood (not recorded which). These receptors were obtained from a woman aged 40 to 50 with acute COVID-19.

V is TRBV9 and J is TRBJ2-3; D perhaps matches TRBD2 (6 bases). Germline assignment: CDR1 SGDLS and CDR2 YYNGEE. CDR3 size: 14 residues. V was shortened by 4 bases and J by 4 bases, with 13 bases between the two germline ends. The CDR3 is CASSQGLFADTQYF. The CDR3 nucleotides read TGTGCCAGCAGCCAGGGACTTTTCGCAGATACGCAGTATTTT. Full variable domain (outside the CDR3, taken from reference TRBV9 and TRBJ2-3): DSGVTQTPKHLITATGQRVTLRCSPRSGDLSVYWYQQSLDQGLQFLIQYYNGEERAKGNILERFSAQQFPDLHSELNLSSLELGDSALYFCASSQGLFADTQYFGPGTRLTVL.

The V and J genes are TRBV19 and TRBJ1-2; 10 bases line up with TRBD1. Germline V gene data show CDR1 as LNHDA and CDR2 as SQIVND (reference sequence). Trimming at V came to 4 bases and at J to 8 bases, leaving 7 bases not matched to a gene. The CDR3 contains 14 residues. CDR3 nucleotides: TGTGCCAGTAGTACAAACCGGGACAGGGGAGGCTACACCTTC. It encodes CASSTNRDRGGYTF. Full variable domain (remainder filled in from reference TRBV19 and TRBJ1-2): DGGITQSPKYLFRKEGQNVTLSCEQNLNHDAMYWYRQDPGQGLRLIYYSQIVNDFQKGDIAEGYSVSREKKESFPLTVTSAQKNPTAFYLCASSTNRDRGGYTFGSGTRLTVV.

This clone is a singleton in its sample. The junction and the germline gene differ at one end; a read error may be behind it. The chain uses TRBV7-7 and TRBJ1-1; TRBD1 matches 7 bases. Germline V gene data show CDR1 as SSHAT and CDR2 as FNYEAQ (reference sequence). This CDR3 contains 12 residues. The CDR3: CASSLDRARAFF. The CDR3 DNA sequence: TGTGCTAGCAGCCTCGACAGGGCGAGGGCTTTCTTT.

This clone was found once. V is TRBV13 and J is TRBJ2-3; TRBD2 agrees at 10 bases. V dropped 6 bases and J dropped 2; count of bases not matched to a gene: 8. Germline CDR1 and CDR2: PRHDT and FYEKMQ (reference sequence). This CDR3 contains 16 residues. CDR3 in amino acids: CASSLRTSGDTDTQYF. In DNA form, the CDR3 reads TGTGCCAGCAGTCTGCGGACTAGCGGAGACACAGATACGCAGTATTTT.

This chain uses TRBV20-1 with TRBJ2-5; D ambiguous. The germline V gene has CDR1 DFQATT and CDR2 SNEGSKA (reference sequence). The V gene lost 6 bases and the J gene lost 4 bases, with 9 bases spanning the gap. The CDR3 has 11 residues. This CDR3 is CSAVRLETQYF. CDR3 DNA: TGCAGTGCGGTACGGTTAGAGACCCAGTACTTC.

The CDR3 DNA follows: TGTGCCAGCAGCCAAGGGGGAGCGGGAGTTCGGTTCTTC. Translated: CASSQGGAGVRFF. The gene calls are TRBV4-2 and TRBJ2-1; 8 positions match TRBD2. With V trimmed by 1 base and J by 15 bases, 8 bases remained unmatched. Germline lookup yields CDR1 LGHNA and CDR2 YNFKEQ. This CDR3 spans 13 amino acids.

The J gene is TRBJ1-5, the V gene TRBV2, with D perhaps matching TRBD1 (6 bases). The CDR3 totals 14 residues. The V end lost 5 bases, the J end lost 4 bases, and 12 bases lay between the germline ends. CDR1 and CDR2 (germline): SNHLY, FYNNEI. In DNA, the CDR3 is TGTGCCAGCAGTCCACAGGGACCAAATCAGCCCCAGCATTTT. It specifies CASSPQGPNQPQHF.

The chain is built from TRBV7-2 and TRBJ2-7; 9 bases match TRBD1. This CDR3 has 15 residues. The germline V gene has CDR1 SGHTA and CDR2 FQGNSA. J gave up 2 bases and V 2 bases, and 4 bases lay outside the gene matches. DNA of the CDR3: TGTGCCAGCAGCTTATCTGGGACAGGGACCTACGAGCAGTACTTC. It encodes CASSLSGTGTYEQYF.

V usage is TRBV7-9 and J usage is TRBJ1-1; the D gene is possibly TRBD1 (5 bases). The germline CDR1 and CDR2 sequences are SEHNR and FQNEAQ (reference sequence). There are 15 residues in the CDR3. V lost 4 bases and J 4 bases, leaving 16 bases between the germline ends. CDR3 amino acids: CASSSTNSGSTEAFF. CDR3 bases: TGTGCCAGCAGCTCGACAAACTCAGGGTCCACTGAAGCTTTCTTT.

This chain's CDR3 is CASILQGNNQPQHF. In nucleotides, the CDR3 is TGTGCCAGCATCCTACAGGGGAACAATCAGCCCCAGCATTTT. This chain connects TRBV6-5 to TRBJ1-5; 7 bases map to TRBD1. Per germline, CDR1 MNHEY and CDR2 SVGAGI. This CDR3 spans 14 amino acids. V dropped 7 bases and J dropped 3; count of bases not matched to a gene: 6.

This clone was picked up one time. The chain recombines TRBV5-1 with TRBJ2-7; TRBD1 agrees at 11 bases. V lost 0 bases, J lost 6 bases, and 8 bases stayed unmatched. Looked up from germline, CDR1 is SGHRS and CDR2 is YFSETQ. The CDR3 covers 16 residues. The CDR3 region is CASSLEGGQGAFEQYF. In DNA form, the CDR3 reads TGCGCCAGCAGCTTGGAGGGCGGACAGGGGGCTTTCGAGCAGTACTTC.

The chain couples TRBV3-1 (or the pseudogene TRBV3-2) to TRBJ2-1; TRBD2 might be the D (6 bases). V was shortened by 0 bases and J by 2 bases, with 17 bases between the two germline ends. This CDR3 is 18 amino acids long. Germline V gives CDR1 LGHDT, CDR2 YNNKEL (reference sequence). DNA for the CDR3: TGTGCCAGCAGCCAAGACCGGCCTAGCGCAGCAACCTACAATGAGCAGTTCTTC. Translating it yields CASSQDRPSAATYNEQFF.

A note on this clone: Its ends do not fully match the called genes, so a read error is possible. The chain employs TRBV10-1 and TRBJ2-7; weak D call: TRBD2 (6 bases). This CDR3 has 17 amino acids. Germline loops: CDR1 WNHNN, CDR2 SYGVQD (reference sequence). The CDR3 bases are TGCGCCAGCTGTGAGCGCCGGGGCGGGGCAGGGTCCTACGAGCAGTACTTC. Translating gives CASCERRGGAGSYEQYF.

The chain is built from TRBV6-5 and TRBJ1-1; D perhaps matches TRBD1 (5 bases). With 8 bases removed from V and 1 base from J, the gap between germline ends came to 17 bases. The length of the CDR3 is 15 residues. CDR1 and CDR2 (germline): MNHEY, SVGAGI. The CDR3 DNA follows: TGTGCCAGCCGCGGGGACCTCGCCACGAACACTGAAGCTTTCTTT. Its protein product is CASRGDLATNTEAFF.

The gene calls are TRBV19 and TRBJ2-1, with a possible D match to TRBD1 (6 bases). The length of the CDR3 is 13 residues. Between the trimmed V and J ends, which lost 7 bases and 4 bases, there was a span of 11 bases. Germline CDR1 reads LNHDA; CDR2 reads SQIVND (reference sequence). DNA of the CDR3: TGTGCCAGTAAGCACAGGGAATACAATGAGCAGTTCTTC. Its protein product is CASKHREYNEQFF.

The CDR3 DNA follows: TGTGCCAGCAGCCAAGGGGGCACTGAAGCTTTCTTT. As protein: CASSQGGTEAFF. The chain has TRBV27 and TRBJ1-1; D might be TRBD1 (6 bases). Germline lookup yields CDR1 MNHEY and CDR2 SMNVEV (reference sequence). V dropped 6 bases and J dropped 4 bases, with 9 bases sitting between them. The CDR3 totals 12 residues.

The chain employs TRBV11-2 and TRBJ2-1; possibly TRBD2 for D (6 bases). This CDR3 has 15 amino acids. The germline V and J ends were trimmed by 5 bases and 0 bases, with 11 bases remaining between them. Germline V gene data show CDR1 as SGHAT and CDR2 as FQNNGV. DNA of the CDR3: TGTGCCAGCAGCAGACGGGGGAGCTCCTACAATGAGCAGTTCTTC. Translated, it gives CASSRRGSSYNEQFF.

This chain connects TRBV5-6 to TRBJ1-5, with 9 nucleotides matching TRBD1. This CDR3 has 15 residues. The V and J ends lost 4 bases and 7 bases, in that order; junction bases with no gene match: 9. Germline-derived CDR1 and CDR2 are SGHDT and YYEEEE. CDR3 nucleotides: TGTGCCAGCAGCCCAGGGACAGGGATAACCCAGCCCCAGCATTTT. Residues: CASSPGTGITQPQHF.

J is TRBJ2-1 and V is TRBV30; 11 positions agree with TRBD2. The CDR3 covers 14 residues. From germline, CDR1 is GTSNPN and CDR2 SVGIG (reference sequence). Trimming cost V 6 bases and J 5 bases; bases outside gene matches: 6. The CDR3 sequence is CACLGTSGNNEQFF. As DNA, the CDR3 is TGTGCCTGTCTCGGGACTAGCGGAAACAATGAGCAGTTCTTC.

On this clone: The same CDR3 can be traced to other DNA sequences in this sample. The gene calls are TRBV27 and TRBJ2-1; 8 bases map to TRBD2. CDR1 is MNHEY and CDR2 is SMNVEV in the germline V gene (reference sequence). The CDR3 sequence is 15 residues long. The V and J ends lost 5 bases and 3 bases, in that order; junction bases with no gene match: 6. The chain's CDR3 is CASSVSGSSYNEQFF. CDR3 bases: TGTGCCAGCAGTGTAAGCGGGAGCAGCTACAATGAGCAGTTCTTC.

The V gene is TRBV15, the J gene TRBJ1-5, with D tentatively TRBD1 (5 bases). The CDR3 has 14 residues. Trimming took off 1 base at V and 4 bases at J, with 8 bases between the two ends. Germline assignment: CDR1 LNHNV and CDR2 YYDKDF (reference sequence). The CDR3 region is CATSRVQANQPQHF. CDR3 DNA sequence: TGTGCCACCAGCAGAGTACAGGCTAATCAGCCCCAGCATTTT.

The CDR3 is CASSRGRQHYEQYF. The CDR3 DNA is TGTGCCAGCAGCCGCGGCCGACAGCACTACGAGCAGTACTTC. The chain joins TRBV6-5 to TRBJ2-7; maybe TRBD1 (5 bases). Germline assignment: CDR1 MNHEY and CDR2 SVGAGI. The CDR3 has 14 amino acids. The ends were cut back, 6 bases at V and 3 bases at J, with 15 bases in the middle.

This chain links TRBV20-1 with TRBJ2-1; 7 positions match TRBD2. V lost 3 bases, J lost 6 bases, and 17 bases stayed unmatched. CDR3 length equals 17 residues. Germline-derived CDR1 and CDR2 are DFQATT and SNEGSKA (reference sequence). Here the CDR3 DNA reads TGCAGTGCTAGTATTTTAGTCGGCGGGAGAATGGTCAATGAGCAGTTCTTC. Its translation is CSASILVGGRMVNEQFF.

This clone has just a few counts. The genes are TRBV5-1 and TRBJ1-3; no firm D call. Germline V lookup: CDR1 SGHRS, CDR2 YFSETQ. The CDR3 is 13 residues long. Trimming left V 3 bases short and J 0 bases short, with 4 bases between. The CDR3 region has the DNA TGCGCCAGCAGCTCCCACTCTGGAAACACCATATATTTT. Translating it yields CASSSHSGNTIYF.

Remarks on this clone: Compared with germline, one end of the junction differs, possibly owing to a read error. This chain joins TRBV29-1 and TRBJ2-5, with TRBD1 identical over 7 bases. This CDR3 is built from 14 residues. Germline V gene lookup returns CDR1 SQVTM and CDR2 ANQGSEA. The CDR3 bases are TGCAGCGTCGAAGGGACAGCCTACCAAGAGACCCAGTACTTC. Its translation is CSVEGTAYQETQYF.

The chain has TRBV5-5 and TRBJ1-2; perhaps TRBD1 as D (5 bases). This CDR3 is built from 13 residues. In germline, CDR1 is SGHKS, CDR2 YYEKEE (reference sequence). V dropped 0 bases and J dropped 6 bases, with 9 bases sitting between them. CDR3 region: CASSLVGGNGYTF. The CDR3 coding sequence is TGTGCCAGCAGCTTGGTTGGGGGGAATGGCTACACCTTC. Full variable domain (rest looked up from reference TRBV5-5 and TRBJ1-2): DAGVTQSPTHLIKTRGQQVTLRCSPISGHKSVSWYQQVLGQGPQFIFQYYEKEERGRGNFPDRFSARQFPNYSSELNVNALLLGDSALYLCASSLVGGNGYTFGSGTRLTVV.

V usage is TRBV27 and J usage is TRBJ2-5; TRBD1 aligns across 8 bases. Germline trimming cut 4 bases from V and 0 bases from J; bases unmatched to any gene: 16. Looked up from germline, CDR1 is MNHEY and CDR2 is SMNVEV (reference sequence). CDR3 size: 19 residues. This chain's CDR3 is CASSSTDRVIAGYQETQYF. CDR3 DNA sequence: TGTGCCAGCAGTTCAACGGACAGGGTGATAGCTGGATACCAAGAGACCCAGTACTTC.